These 22 T cell receptor beta chains were all obtained from the same sample, sequenced in a study of vaccination effects on CD4 cells after COVID-19. Scientists isolated CD4+ T cells after a roughly ten-day culture period ended. Assay used: immunoSEQ multiplex PCR; TCRdb lists only in-frame clones, some missing. This sample has 30,000 to 40,000 clones, with about 80% found just once. Their antigens remain unidentified. Sequenced here: CD4+ T cells from PBMCs cultured without peptide, sampled before COVID-19 vaccination. The receptors derive from a human donor who received a COVID-19 vaccine.

The chain joins TRBV13 to TRBJ1-2; D gene uncertain. Trimming stripped 1 base from V and 0 bases from J, with 6 bases between. CDR1 PRHDT and CDR2 FYEKMQ come from the germline V gene (reference sequence). This CDR3 region has 14 residues. The CDR3 sequence is CASSLAGANYGYTF. The CDR3 DNA reads as TGTGCCAGCAGCTTAGCGGGCGCTAACTATGGCTACACCTTC.

The chain uses TRBV19 and TRBJ1-4, with 11 bases that match TRBD1. This CDR3 is 17 amino acids long. Per the germline V gene, CDR1 is LNHDA and CDR2 is SQIVND (reference sequence). V shed 5 bases and J 10 bases; nucleotides not matched to a gene: 15. CDR3 sequence: CASSGQGAALGYGKLFF. The CDR3 nucleotides read TGTGCCAGTAGTGGACAGGGGGCGGCTTTGGGGTATGGAAAACTGTTTTTT.

This chain links TRBV5-1 with TRBJ1-4, with 8 bases that match TRBD1. The CDR3 is made up of 14 amino acids. V was clipped by 4 bases and J by 4 bases; unmatched bases: 3. Germline CDR1 and CDR2: SGHRS and YFSETQ. The chain's CDR3 is CASSGTGLNEKLFF. The CDR3, as DNA: TGCGCCAGCAGCGGGACAGGACTTAATGAAAAACTGTTTTTT.

The chain uses TRBV6-6 and TRBJ2-1; D remains ambiguous. The CDR3 is 11 amino acids. Trimming took 5 bases from V and 6 from J, leaving 5 bases between them. Germline CDR1 reads MNHNY; CDR2 reads SVGAGI (reference sequence). The CDR3 nucleotides are TGTGCCAGCAGTGCGACCAATGAGCAGTTCTTC. This encodes CASSATNEQFF.

The V call is TRBV19, the J call TRBJ1-1, with a weak D call TRBD1 (6 bases). Germline CDR1 is LNHDA and CDR2 is SQIVND (reference sequence). There are 15 residues in the CDR3. V lost 0 bases to trimming and J lost 3 bases, with 11 bases between them. CDR3 bases: TGTGCCAGTAGTATAGACTTACAGGGCCACACTGAAGCTTTCTTT. It translates to CASSIDLQGHTEAFF.

The chain has TRBV18 and TRBJ2-2; D not certain. Per germline, CDR1 KGHSH and CDR2 LQKENI. The CDR3 covers 17 residues. The germline V and J ends were trimmed by 1 base and 7 bases, with 19 bases remaining between them. CDR3: CASSPLTQALSSGELFF. CDR3 DNA: TGTGCCAGCTCACCACTTACCCAGGCACTTTCAAGCGGGGAGCTGTTTTTT.

The CDR3, as DNA: TGTGCCAGCAGTGACACGAGAACAGATACGCAGTATTTT. Its translation: CASSDTRTDTQYF. The genes are TRBV6-4 and TRBJ2-3, with unresolved D. Germline V lookup: CDR1 MRHNA, CDR2 SNTAGT. The V end was cut by 2 bases, the J end by 3 bases, with 6 bases between. The CDR3 runs 13 residues.

The V call is TRBV28, the J call TRBJ1-3; D is possibly TRBD1 (5 bases). CDR1 and CDR2 from the germline V gene are MDHEN and SYDVKM. V was trimmed by 5 bases and J by 5 bases, leaving 25 bases between them. The CDR3 totals 18 residues. As DNA, the CDR3 is TGTGCCAGCAGTCTCCCACGCACCGGGACTCTATCCAGAAACACCATATATTTT. The encoded protein is CASSLPRTGTLSRNTIYF.

This clone was found once. J is TRBJ1-1 and V is TRBV18, with 7 bases identical to TRBD1. V dropped 6 bases and J dropped 1; count of bases not matched to a gene: 5. Germline lookup yields CDR1 KGHSH and CDR2 LQKENI. The CDR3 spans 14 residues. In nucleotides, the CDR3 is TGTGCCAGCTCGCCGAGGGGGCCGAACACTGAAGCTTTCTTT. This codes for CASSPRGPNTEAFF.

The sample holds one count of this clone. The gene calls are TRBV28 and TRBJ1-2, with TRBD1 matching 7 bases. The V segment lost 4 bases and the J segment 4 bases; nucleotides outside the gene matches: 9. The germline V gene encodes CDR1 MDHEN and CDR2 SYDVKM. The CDR3 totals 15 residues. CDR3 sequence reads: CASSSLDREFYGYTF. CDR3 nucleotides: TGTGCCAGCAGTTCCCTTGACAGGGAGTTCTATGGCTACACCTTC.

The genes are TRBV10-2 and TRBJ1-2; no definite D call. This CDR3 region has 14 residues. The germline V and J ends were trimmed by 3 bases and 5 bases, with 13 bases remaining between them. Germline CDR1 WSHSY, CDR2 SAAADI. CDR3 residues: CASSDNWPRYGYTF. Written as DNA, the CDR3 is TGCGCCAGCAGTGATAATTGGCCACGATATGGCTACACCTTC.

The chain joins TRBV20-1 to TRBJ2-7, with a tentative D call TRBD2 (6 bases). This CDR3 spans 14 amino acids. Germline lookup yields CDR1 DFQATT and CDR2 SNEGSKA (reference sequence). Trimming took 3 bases from V and 2 from J, leaving 14 bases between them. This CDR3 reads CSASAGTPPYEQYV. The CDR3 DNA sequence: TGCAGTGCTAGTGCCGGGACTCCCCCCTACGAGCAGTACGTC.

This clone has just a few counts. The rearrangement joins TRBV7-9 to TRBJ2-7; D is perhaps TRBD2 (6 bases). This CDR3 is 11 amino acids long. The germline CDR1 and CDR2 sequences are SEHNR and FQNEAQ (reference sequence). Trimming cost V 2 bases and J 9 bases, with 8 bases left between them. The DNA of the CDR3 is TGTGCCAGCAGCTTATCGGGGGTGCAGTACGTC. It translates to CASSLSGVQYV.

V gene TRBV28 combines with J gene TRBJ2-7; unclear D gene. The CDR3 has 12 residues. CDR1 is MDHEN and CDR2 is SYDVKM in the germline V gene. V lost 8 bases, J lost 2 bases, and 10 bases lay in between. CDR3 residues: CASGGRPYEQYV. The CDR3 nucleotides are TGTGCCAGCGGCGGCAGACCCTACGAGCAGTACGTC.

This clone was found a few times. The chain links TRBV18 to TRBJ2-5; D not certain. CDR3 length: 15 residues. Trimming took off 2 bases at V and 5 bases at J, with 15 bases between the two ends. Germline V CDR1 and CDR2: KGHSH, LQKENI. The DNA for the CDR3 is TGTGCCAGCTCACCAGCATCCGCAGTGCGGGAGACCCAGTACTTC. Its translation is CASSPASAVRETQYF.

J is TRBJ2-1 and V is TRBV30, with TRBD1 as a possible D gene (5 bases). The length of the CDR3 is 16 residues. From germline, CDR1 is GTSNPN and CDR2 SVGIG (reference sequence). V gave up 0 bases and J gave up 0 bases, with 12 bases separating them. The CDR3: CAWSVRPQGSYNEQFF. The CDR3 DNA is TGTGCCTGGAGTGTACGGCCTCAGGGCTCCTACAATGAGCAGTTCTTC.

The rearrangement links TRBV5-1 to TRBJ2-1; 7 bases are a match to TRBD2. The length of the CDR3 is 16 residues. Trimming cost V 4 bases and J 8 bases; bases outside gene matches: 15. Germline V gene sequence: CDR1 SGHRS, CDR2 YFSETQ. The DNA for the CDR3 is TGCGCCAGCAGCCAGGGCCCTAGCGGAGTGGGCCATGAGCAGTTCTTC. Translated, it gives CASSQGPSGVGHEQFF.

V gene TRBV6-1 combines with J gene TRBJ2-2; a weak D match, TRBD1 (5 bases). Germline loops: CDR1 MNHNS, CDR2 SASEGT. Trimming cost V 2 bases and J 3 bases, with 10 bases left between them. The CDR3 consists of 15 residues. The CDR3 DNA sequence: TGTGCCAGCAGTGAAATAGGGGTTTACACCGGGGAGCTGTTTTTT. Translating gives CASSEIGVYTGELFF.

In nucleotides, the CDR3 is TGTGCCAGTAGTACCGTTAACTATGGCTACACCTTC. Protein: CASSTVNYGYTF. The J gene is TRBJ1-2, the V gene TRBV19; D remains ambiguous. Trimming removed 4 bases at V and 1 base at J, with 4 bases between. The germline V gene has CDR1 LNHDA and CDR2 SQIVND (reference sequence). This CDR3 is built from 12 residues.

This chain joins TRBV7-2 and TRBJ1-2; no clear D. V lost 0 bases to trimming and J lost 4 bases, with 9 bases between them. Germline V lookup: CDR1 SGHTA, CDR2 FQGNSA. The CDR3 runs 14 residues. This chain's CDR3 is CASSLAIDGYGYTF. The CDR3 region has the DNA TGTGCCAGCAGCTTAGCGATTGACGGCTATGGCTACACCTTC.

The chain carries TRBV5-1 and TRBJ2-2; 10 bases map to TRBD2. The CDR3 sequence is 15 residues long. The germline gives CDR1 SGHRS, CDR2 YFSETQ. With V trimmed by 2 bases and J by 6 bases, 4 bases remained unmatched. The CDR3 DNA reads TGCGCCAGCAGCTTAGCGGGGGGGCCAGCCGGGGAGCTGTTTTTT. Protein product: CASSLAGGPAGELFF.

The chain recombines TRBV7-9 with TRBJ1-1; a weak D match, TRBD1 (6 bases). Trimming cost V 2 bases and J 3 bases, with 13 bases left between them. Germline V gives CDR1 SEHNR, CDR2 FQNEAQ (reference sequence). The CDR3 is 15 amino acids. CDR3 protein: CASSLRTGGDTEAFF. The CDR3 DNA follows: TGTGCCAGCAGCTTACGGACGGGGGGCGACACTGAAGCTTTCTTT.